This T cell receptor beta chain was sequenced during a study of T cells in pancreatic ductal adenocarcinoma. The assay was immunoSEQ multiplex PCR, and TCRdb's table has in-frame clones only and misses some. Of about 100,000 clones listed, roughly 95% are singletons. Overall study results and limits: Blood had more productive templates and roughly 8-fold more unique clonotypes than tumor.

Surgery without prior neoadjuvant therapy was the treatment of the selected pancreatic ductal adenocarcinoma patients. As for this clone: Its antigen is undetermined.

V lost 3 bases, J lost 3 bases, and 8 bases stayed unmatched. CDR1 SEHNR and CDR2 FQNEAQ come from the germline V gene (reference sequence). The CDR3 spans 16 residues. The rearrangement joins TRBV7-9 to TRBJ1-5; 7 bases are a match to TRBD1. Sequenced input: PBMCs. This receptor was identified in a human donor with pancreatic ductal adenocarcinoma. CDR3 nucleotide sequence: TGTGCCAGCAGCTTCTCCGGGACAGAAAACAATCAGCCCCAGCATTTT. Translating gives CASSFSGTENNQPQHF.